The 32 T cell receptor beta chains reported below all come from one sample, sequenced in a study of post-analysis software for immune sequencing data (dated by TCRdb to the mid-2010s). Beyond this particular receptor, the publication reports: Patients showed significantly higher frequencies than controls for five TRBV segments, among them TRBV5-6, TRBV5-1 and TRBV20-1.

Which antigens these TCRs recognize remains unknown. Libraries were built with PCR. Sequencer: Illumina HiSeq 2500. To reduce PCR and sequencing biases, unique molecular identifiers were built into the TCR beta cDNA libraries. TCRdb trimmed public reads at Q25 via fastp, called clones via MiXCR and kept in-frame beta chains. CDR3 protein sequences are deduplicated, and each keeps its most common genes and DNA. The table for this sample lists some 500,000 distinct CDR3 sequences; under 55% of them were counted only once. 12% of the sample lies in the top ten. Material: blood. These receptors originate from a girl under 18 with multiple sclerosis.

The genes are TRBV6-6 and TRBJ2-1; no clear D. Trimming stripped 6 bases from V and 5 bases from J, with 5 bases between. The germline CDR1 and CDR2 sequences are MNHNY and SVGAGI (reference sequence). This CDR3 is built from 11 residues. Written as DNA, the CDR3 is TGTGCCAGCAGATCCCACAATGAGCAGTTCTTC. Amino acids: CASRSHNEQFF.

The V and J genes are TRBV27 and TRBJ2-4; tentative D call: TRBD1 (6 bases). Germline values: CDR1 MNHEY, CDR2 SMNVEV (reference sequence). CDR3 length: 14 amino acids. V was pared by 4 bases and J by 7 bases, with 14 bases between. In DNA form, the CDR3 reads TGTGCCAGCAGTTCAACGAGGACAGCCAACATTCAGTACTTC. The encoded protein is CASSSTRTANIQYF.

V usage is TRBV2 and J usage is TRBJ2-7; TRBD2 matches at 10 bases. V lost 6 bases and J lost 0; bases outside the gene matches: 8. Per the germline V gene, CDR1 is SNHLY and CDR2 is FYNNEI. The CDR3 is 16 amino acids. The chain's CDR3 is CASSAGLAVSSYEQYF. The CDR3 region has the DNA TGTGCCAGCAGCGCCGGACTAGCGGTGAGCTCCTACGAGCAGTACTTC.

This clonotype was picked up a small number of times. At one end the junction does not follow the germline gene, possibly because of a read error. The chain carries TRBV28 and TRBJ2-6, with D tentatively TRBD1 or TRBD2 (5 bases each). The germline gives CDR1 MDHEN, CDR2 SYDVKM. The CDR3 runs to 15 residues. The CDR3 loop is CASSSQGAGANVLTF. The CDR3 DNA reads TGCGCCAGCAGCTCCCAGGGAGCTGGGGCCAACGTCCTGACTTTC.

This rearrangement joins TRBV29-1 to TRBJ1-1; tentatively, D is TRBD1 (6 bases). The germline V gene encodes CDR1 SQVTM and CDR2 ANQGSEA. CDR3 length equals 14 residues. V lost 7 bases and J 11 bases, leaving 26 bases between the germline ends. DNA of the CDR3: TGCAGCGCGTACCCACAGGGCCCGCTGACGGGGGCTTTCTTT. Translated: CSAYPQGPLTGAFF.

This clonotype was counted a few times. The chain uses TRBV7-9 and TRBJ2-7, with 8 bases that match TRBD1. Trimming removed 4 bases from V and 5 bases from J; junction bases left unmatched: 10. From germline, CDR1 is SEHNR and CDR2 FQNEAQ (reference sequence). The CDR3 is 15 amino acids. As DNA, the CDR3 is TGTGCCAGCAGCTCCTTCCGGGACAGGTCCCACGAGCAGTACTTC. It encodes CASSSFRDRSHEQYF.

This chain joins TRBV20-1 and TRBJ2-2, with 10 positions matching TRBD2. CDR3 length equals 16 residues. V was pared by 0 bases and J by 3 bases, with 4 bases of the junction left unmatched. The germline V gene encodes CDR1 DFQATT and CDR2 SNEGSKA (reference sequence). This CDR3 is CSARDQAGGDTGELFF. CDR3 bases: TGCAGTGCTAGAGATCAAGCGGGAGGGGACACCGGGGAGCTGTTTTTT.

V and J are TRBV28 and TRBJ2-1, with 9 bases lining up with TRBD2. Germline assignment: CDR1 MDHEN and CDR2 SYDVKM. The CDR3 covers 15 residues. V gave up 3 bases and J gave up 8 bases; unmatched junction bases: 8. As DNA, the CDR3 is TGTGCCAGCAGTTTTGCGACTAGCGGTAAAGATGAGCAGTTCTTC. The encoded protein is CASSFATSGKDEQFF.

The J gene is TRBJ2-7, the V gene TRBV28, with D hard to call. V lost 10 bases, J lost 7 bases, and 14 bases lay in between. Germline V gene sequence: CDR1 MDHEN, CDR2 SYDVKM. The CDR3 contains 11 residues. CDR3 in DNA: TGTGCCACCCGGGCCTCTGGGGAGCAGTACTTC. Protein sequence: CATRASGEQYF.

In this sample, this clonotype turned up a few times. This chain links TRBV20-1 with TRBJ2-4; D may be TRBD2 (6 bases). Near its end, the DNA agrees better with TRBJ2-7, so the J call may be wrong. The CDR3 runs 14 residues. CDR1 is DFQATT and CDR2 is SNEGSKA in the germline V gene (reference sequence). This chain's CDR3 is CSARDRGRGYEQYF. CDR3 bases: TGCAGTGCTAGAGATCGAGGGCGGGGATACGAGCAGTACTTC.

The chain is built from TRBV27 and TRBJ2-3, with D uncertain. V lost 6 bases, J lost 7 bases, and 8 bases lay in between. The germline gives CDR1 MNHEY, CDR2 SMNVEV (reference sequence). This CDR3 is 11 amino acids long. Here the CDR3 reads CASSNVNTQYF. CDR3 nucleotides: TGTGCCAGCAGCAACGTTAATACGCAGTATTTT.

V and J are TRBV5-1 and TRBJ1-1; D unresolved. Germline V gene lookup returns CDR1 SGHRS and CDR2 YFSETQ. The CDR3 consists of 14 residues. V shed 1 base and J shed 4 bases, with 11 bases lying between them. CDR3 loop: CASSLTVGSTEAFF. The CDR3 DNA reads TGCGCCAGCAGCTTGACGGTGGGGAGCACTGAAGCTTTCTTT.

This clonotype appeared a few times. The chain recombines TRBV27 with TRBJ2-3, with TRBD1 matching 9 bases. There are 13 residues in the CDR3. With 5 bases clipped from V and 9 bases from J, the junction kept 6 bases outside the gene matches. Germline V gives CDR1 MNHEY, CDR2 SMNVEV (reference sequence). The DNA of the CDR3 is TGTGCCAGCAGTCAACAGGGGGCGCGGACGCAGTATTTT. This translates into CASSQQGARTQYF.

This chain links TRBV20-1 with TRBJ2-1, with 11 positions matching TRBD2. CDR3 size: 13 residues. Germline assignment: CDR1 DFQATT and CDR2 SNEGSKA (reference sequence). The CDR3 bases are TGCACCGGGACTAGCGGAGGGCACAATGAGCAGTTCTTC. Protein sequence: CTGTSGGHNEQFF.

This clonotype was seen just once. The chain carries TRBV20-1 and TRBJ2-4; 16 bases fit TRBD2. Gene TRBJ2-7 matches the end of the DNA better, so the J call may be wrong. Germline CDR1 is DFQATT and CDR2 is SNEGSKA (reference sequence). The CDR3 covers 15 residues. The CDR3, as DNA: TGCAGTGCTACCGGGACTAGCGGGAGGGACTACGAGCAGTACTTC. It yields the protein CSATGTSGRDYEQYF.

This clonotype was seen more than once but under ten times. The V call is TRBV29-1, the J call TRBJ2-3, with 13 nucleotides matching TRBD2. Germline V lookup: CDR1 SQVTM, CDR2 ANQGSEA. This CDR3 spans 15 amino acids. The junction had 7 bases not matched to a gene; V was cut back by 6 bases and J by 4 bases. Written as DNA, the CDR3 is TGCAGCGTCCTAGGACTAGCGGGAGTGTCAGATACGCAGTATTTT. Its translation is CSVLGLAGVSDTQYF.

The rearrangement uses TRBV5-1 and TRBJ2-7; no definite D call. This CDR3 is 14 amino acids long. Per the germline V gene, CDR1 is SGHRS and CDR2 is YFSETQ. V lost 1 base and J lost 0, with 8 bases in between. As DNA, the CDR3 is TGCGCCAGCAGCTTGAACCCGGACTCCTACGAGCAGTACTTC. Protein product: CASSLNPDSYEQYF.

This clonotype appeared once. The CDR3 DNA follows: TGCAGTGCTAGATCCGAGAGCGGTGATACGCAGTATTTT. It is translated as CSARSESGDTQYF. The chain recombines TRBV20-1 with TRBJ2-3, with D perhaps TRBD2 (5 bases). The CDR3 runs to 13 residues. Per the germline V gene, CDR1 is DFQATT and CDR2 is SNEGSKA (reference sequence). The germline V and J ends were trimmed by 2 bases and 6 bases, with 12 bases remaining between them.

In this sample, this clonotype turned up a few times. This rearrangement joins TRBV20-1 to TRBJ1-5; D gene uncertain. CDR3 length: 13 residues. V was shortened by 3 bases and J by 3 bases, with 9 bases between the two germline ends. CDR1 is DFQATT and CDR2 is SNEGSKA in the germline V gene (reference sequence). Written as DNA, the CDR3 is TGCAGTGCTAGGAGGACGGTCAATCAGCCCCAGCATTTT. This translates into CSARRTVNQPQHF.

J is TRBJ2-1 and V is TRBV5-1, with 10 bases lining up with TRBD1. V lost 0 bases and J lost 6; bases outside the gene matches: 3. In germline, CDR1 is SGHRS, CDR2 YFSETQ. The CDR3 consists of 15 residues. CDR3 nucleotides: TGCGCCAGCAGCTTGGCCGGGGACAGGGGCAATGAGCAGTTCTTC. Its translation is CASSLAGDRGNEQFF.

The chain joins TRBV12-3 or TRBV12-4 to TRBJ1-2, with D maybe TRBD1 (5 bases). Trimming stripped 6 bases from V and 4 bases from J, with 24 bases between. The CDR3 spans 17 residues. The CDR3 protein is CASSSKILGPGVYGYTF. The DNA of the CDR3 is TGTGCCAGCAGCAGTAAGATCCTCGGCCCGGGGGTCTATGGCTACACCTTC.

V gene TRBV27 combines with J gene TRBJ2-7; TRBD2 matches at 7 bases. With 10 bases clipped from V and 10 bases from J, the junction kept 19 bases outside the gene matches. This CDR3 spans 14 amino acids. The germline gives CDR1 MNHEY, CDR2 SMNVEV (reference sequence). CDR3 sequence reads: CATRRAGEGEAQYF. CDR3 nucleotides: TGTGCCACCAGGAGGGCGGGAGAGGGAGAGGCCCAGTACTTC.

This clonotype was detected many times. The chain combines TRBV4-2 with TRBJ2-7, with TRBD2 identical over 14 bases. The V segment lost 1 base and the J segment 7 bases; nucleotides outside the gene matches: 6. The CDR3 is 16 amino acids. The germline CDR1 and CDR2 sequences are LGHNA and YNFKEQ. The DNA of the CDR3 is TGTGCCAGCAGCCAAGGGGGACTAGCGGGAGTCGGGGAGCAGTACTTC. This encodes CASSQGGLAGVGEQYF.

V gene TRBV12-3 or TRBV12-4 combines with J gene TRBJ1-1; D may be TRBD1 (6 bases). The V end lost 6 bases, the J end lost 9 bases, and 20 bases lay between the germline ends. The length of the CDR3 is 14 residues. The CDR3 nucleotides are TGTGCCAGCAGCCTTCAGGGGATATCTCAACAAGCTTTCTTT. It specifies CASSLQGISQQAFF.

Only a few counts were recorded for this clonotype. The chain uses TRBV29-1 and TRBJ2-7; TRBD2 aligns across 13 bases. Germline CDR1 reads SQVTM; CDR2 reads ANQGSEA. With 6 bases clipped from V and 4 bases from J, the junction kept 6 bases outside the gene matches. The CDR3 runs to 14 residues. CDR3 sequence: CSVTGLAGLYEQYF. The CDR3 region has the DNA TGCAGCGTAACGGGACTAGCGGGATTATACGAGCAGTACTTC.

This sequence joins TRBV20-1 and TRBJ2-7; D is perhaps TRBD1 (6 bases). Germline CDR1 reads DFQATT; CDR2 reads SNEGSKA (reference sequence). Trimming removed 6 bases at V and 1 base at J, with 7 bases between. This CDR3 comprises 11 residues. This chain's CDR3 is CSATGSYEQYF. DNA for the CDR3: TGCAGTGCCACAGGGTCCTACGAGCAGTACTTC.

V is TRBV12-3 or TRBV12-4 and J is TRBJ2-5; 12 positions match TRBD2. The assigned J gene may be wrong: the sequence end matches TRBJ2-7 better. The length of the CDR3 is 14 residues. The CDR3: CASSALAGGGEQYF. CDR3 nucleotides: TGTGCCAGCAGTGCTCTAGCGGGAGGGGGCGAGCAGTACTTC.

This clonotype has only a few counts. The CDR3 spells CASSLDRGQGYEQYF. The CDR3, as DNA: TGTGCCAGCAGCTTAGATCGTGGACAGGGGTACGAGCAGTACTTC. The chain uses TRBV11-2 and TRBJ2-7; 9 nucleotides match TRBD1. The length of the CDR3 is 15 residues. The germline CDR1 and CDR2 sequences are SGHAT and FQNNGV. Losses at the gene ends were 0 bases for V and 4 bases for J; bases not matched to a gene: 4.

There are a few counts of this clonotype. The CDR3 DNA follows: TGTGCCAGCAGGGCGGACACTGCTAGCACAGATACGCAGTATTTT. Residues: CASRADTASTDTQYF. The chain combines TRBV6-6 with TRBJ2-3; maybe TRBD1 (5 bases). The CDR3 extends over 15 amino acids. CDR1 is MNHNY, CDR2 SVGAGI, per germline (reference sequence). Trimming removed 6 bases at V and 0 bases at J, with 13 bases between.

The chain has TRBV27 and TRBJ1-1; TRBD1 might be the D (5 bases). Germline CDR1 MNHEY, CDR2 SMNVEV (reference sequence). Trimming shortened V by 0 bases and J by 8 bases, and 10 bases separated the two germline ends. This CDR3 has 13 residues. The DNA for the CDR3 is TGTGCCAGCAGTTTATCGGTTCAGGGCGAAGCTTTCTTT. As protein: CASSLSVQGEAFF.

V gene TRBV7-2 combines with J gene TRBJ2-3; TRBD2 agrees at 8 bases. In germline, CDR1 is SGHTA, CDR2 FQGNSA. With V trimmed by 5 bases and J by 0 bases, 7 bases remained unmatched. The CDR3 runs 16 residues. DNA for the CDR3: TGTGCCAGCAGCCCTCGAGGCGGGAGGAGCACAGATACGCAGTATTTT. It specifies CASSPRGGRSTDTQYF.

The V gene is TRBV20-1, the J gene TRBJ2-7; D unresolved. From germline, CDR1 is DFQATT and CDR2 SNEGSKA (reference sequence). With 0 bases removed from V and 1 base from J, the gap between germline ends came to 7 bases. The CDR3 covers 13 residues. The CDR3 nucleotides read TGCAGTGCTAGAGAGAACTTATCCTACGAGCAGTACTTC. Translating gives CSARENLSYEQYF.